The 4 T cell receptor beta chains below come from one sample, sequenced in a study of vaccination effects on CD4 cells after COVID-19 (dated by TCRdb to 2022 to 2024). Libraries were prepared through the immunoSEQ multiplex PCR assay. Drawn from immuneACCESS, this table holds only the in-frame rearrangements with V and J called that TCRdb kept. Clones are partly lost; checked studies trace under half to an unresolved V gene and leave the rest unexplained. The table for this sample lists some 17,000 clones; around 70% of them were counted only once. The ten top clones hold over 9% of the sample. The ViraFEST assay stimulated PBMC with viral peptide pools and then used TCR sequencing to identify antigen-specific CD4+ T cell clonotypes by expansion. After more than nine days of culture, CD4+ T cells were isolated with the EasySep CD4+ T cell isolation kit. Each participant got two doses of an mRNA SARS-CoV-2 vaccine, either BNT162b2 or mRNA-1273.

These TCRs' antigens remain unknown. This specimen was CD4+ T cells from PBMCs cultured with SARS-CoV-2 spike peptides, taken after COVID-19 vaccination. The sample's cell subset or site, from its label and the paper: SARS-CoV-2 spike overlapping peptide pool stimulation. The source of these receptors is a human donor who received a COVID-19 vaccine.

V usage is TRBV9 and J usage is TRBJ1-1; D remains ambiguous. The CDR3 consists of 16 residues. The V gene lost 4 bases and the J gene lost 4 bases, with 20 bases spanning the gap. Germline lookup yields CDR1 SGDLS and CDR2 YYNGEE. The CDR3 region is CASSLLAGRSSTEAFF. CDR3 bases: TGTGCCAGCAGCCTCCTGGCGGGCCGTTCGTCCACTGAAGCTTTCTTT.

Only a few counts were recorded for this clone. The chain carries TRBV30 and TRBJ2-2; D not resolved. Germline V gene data show CDR1 as GTSNPN and CDR2 as SVGIG (reference sequence). V lost 1 base, J lost 1 base, and 16 bases lay in between. There are 17 residues in the CDR3. The DNA of the CDR3 is TGTGCCTGGAGTGCATCAAAGGTCAGCGTGAACACCGGGGAGCTGTTTTTT. Protein product: CAWSASKVSVNTGELFF.

This clone was found once. This sequence joins TRBV11-2 and TRBJ2-7, with 11 bases fitting TRBD2. V was pared by 1 base and J by 6 bases, with 5 bases of the junction left unmatched. There are 15 residues in the CDR3. Looked up from germline, CDR1 is SGHAT and CDR2 is FQNNGV. The CDR3 bases are TGTGCCAGCAGCTTAGTACTAGCGGGAGTCGGCGAGCAGTACTTC. This sequence encodes CASSLVLAGVGEQYF.

The V call is TRBV7-2, the J call TRBJ2-6; D is possibly TRBD2 (5 bases). CDR3 size: 13 residues. The V gene lost 10 bases and the J gene lost 0 bases, with 7 bases spanning the gap. Germline CDR1 and CDR2: SGHTA and FQGNSA. CDR3 DNA sequence: TGTGCCATCACTAGCTCTGGGGCCAACGTCCTGACTTTC. Translation gives CAITSSGANVLTF.